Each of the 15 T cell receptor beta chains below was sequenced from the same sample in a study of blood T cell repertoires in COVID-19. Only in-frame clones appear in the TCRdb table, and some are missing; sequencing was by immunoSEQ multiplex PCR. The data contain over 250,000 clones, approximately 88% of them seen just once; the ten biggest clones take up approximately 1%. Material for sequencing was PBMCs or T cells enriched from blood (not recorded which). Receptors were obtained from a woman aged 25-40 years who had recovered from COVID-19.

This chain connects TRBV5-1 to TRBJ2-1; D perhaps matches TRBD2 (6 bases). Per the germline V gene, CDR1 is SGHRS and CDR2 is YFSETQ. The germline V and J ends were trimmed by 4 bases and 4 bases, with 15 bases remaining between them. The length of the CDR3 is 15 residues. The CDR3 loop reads CASSQGLAVYNEQFF. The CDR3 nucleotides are TGCGCCAGCAGCCAGGGACTCGCTGTTTACAATGAGCAGTTCTTC.

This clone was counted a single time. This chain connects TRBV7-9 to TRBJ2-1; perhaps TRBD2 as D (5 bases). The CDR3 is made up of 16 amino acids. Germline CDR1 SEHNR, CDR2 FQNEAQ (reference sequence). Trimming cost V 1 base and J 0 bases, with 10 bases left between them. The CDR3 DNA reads TGTGCCAGCAGCTTAGGAGACTACTCCTCCTACAATGAGCAGTTCTTC. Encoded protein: CASSLGDYSSYNEQFF.

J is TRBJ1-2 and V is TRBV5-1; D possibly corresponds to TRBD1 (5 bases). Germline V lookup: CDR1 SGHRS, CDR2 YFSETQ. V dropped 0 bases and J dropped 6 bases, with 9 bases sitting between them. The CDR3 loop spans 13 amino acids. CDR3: CASSLGRGDGYTF. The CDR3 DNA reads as TGCGCCAGCAGCTTGGGACGGGGGGATGGCTACACCTTC. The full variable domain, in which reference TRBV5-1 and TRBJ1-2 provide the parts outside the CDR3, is KAGVTQTPRYLIKTRGQQVTLSCSPISGHRSVSWYQQTPGQGLQFLFEYFSETQRNKGNFPGRFSGRQFSNSRSEMNVSTLELGDSALYLCASSLGRGDGYTFGSGTRLTVV.

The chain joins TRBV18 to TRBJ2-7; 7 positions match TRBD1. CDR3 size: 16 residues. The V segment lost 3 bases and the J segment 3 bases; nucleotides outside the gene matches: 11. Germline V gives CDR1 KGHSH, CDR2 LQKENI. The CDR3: CASSPPGQSIFYEQYF. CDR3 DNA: TGTGCCAGCTCACCTCCGGGACAGTCGATCTTCTACGAGCAGTACTTC.

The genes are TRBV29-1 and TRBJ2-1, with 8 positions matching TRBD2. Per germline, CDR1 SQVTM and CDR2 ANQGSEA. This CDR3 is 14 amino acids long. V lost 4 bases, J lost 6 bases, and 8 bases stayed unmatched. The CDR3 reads CSVVPTSAVNEQFF. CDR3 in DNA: TGCAGCGTTGTACCGACTAGCGCAGTCAATGAGCAGTTCTTC.

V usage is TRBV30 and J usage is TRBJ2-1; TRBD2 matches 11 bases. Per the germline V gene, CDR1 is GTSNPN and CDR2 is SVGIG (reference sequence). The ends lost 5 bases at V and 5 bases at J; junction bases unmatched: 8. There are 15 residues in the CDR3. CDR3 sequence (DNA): TGTGCCTGGTATAGCGGGGGGGCCGCTCACAATGAGCAGTTCTTC. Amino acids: CAWYSGGAAHNEQFF.

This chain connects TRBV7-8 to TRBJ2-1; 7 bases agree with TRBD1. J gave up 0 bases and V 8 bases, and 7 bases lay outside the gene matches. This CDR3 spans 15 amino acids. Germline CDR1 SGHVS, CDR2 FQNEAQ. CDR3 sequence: CASRNRDSSYNEQFF. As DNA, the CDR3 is TGTGCCAGCCGCAACCGGGACAGCTCCTACAATGAGCAGTTCTTC.

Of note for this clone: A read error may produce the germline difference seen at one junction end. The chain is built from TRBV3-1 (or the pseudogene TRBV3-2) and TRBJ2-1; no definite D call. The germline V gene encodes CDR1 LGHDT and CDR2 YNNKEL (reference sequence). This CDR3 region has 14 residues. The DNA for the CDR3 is TGTGCCAGCAGCCAAGATCTTCGAGCCCGCGAGCTAGTCTTC. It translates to CASSQDLRARELVF.

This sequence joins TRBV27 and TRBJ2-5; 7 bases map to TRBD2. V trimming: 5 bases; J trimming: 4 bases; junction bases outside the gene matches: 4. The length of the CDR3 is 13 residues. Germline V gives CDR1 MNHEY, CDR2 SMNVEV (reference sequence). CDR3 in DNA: TGTGCCAGCAGTCCCCCGGGGGGAGAGACCCAGTACTTC. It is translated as CASSPPGGETQYF.

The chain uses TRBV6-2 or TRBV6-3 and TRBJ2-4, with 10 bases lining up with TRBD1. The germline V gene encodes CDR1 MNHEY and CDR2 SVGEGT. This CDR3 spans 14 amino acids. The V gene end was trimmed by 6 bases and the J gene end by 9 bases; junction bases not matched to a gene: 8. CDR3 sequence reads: CASSWTGGVGIQYF. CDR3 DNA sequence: TGTGCCAGCAGCTGGACAGGGGGAGTGGGCATTCAGTACTTC.

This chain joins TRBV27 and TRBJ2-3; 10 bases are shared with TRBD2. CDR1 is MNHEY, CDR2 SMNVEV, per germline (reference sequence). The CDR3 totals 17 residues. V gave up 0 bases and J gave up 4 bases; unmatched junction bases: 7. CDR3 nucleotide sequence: TGTGCCAGCAGTTTATCTTGGGCTAGCGGGGGAGCAGATACGCAGTATTTT. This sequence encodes CASSLSWASGGADTQYF.

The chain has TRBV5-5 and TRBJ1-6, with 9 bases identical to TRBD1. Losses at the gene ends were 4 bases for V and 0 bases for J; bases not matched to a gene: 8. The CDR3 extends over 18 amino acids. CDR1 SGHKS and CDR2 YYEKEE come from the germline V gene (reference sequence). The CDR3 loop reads CASSHRTGVSSYNSPLHF. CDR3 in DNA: TGTGCCAGCAGCCACCGGACAGGGGTGAGCTCCTATAATTCACCCCTCCACTTT.

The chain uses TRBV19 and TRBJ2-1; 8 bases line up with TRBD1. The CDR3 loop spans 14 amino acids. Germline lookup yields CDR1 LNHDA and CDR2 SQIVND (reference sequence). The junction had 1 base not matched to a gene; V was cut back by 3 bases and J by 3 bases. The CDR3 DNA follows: TGTGCCAGTAGTATGGGACAGGACTACAATGAGCAGTTCTTC. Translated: CASSMGQDYNEQFF.

The CDR3 coding sequence is TGTGCCAGCTCGGGCGGGGGAGTCCCGACCCACGAGCAGTACTTC. Translation gives CASSGGGVPTHEQYF. The chain carries TRBV18 and TRBJ2-7, with 7 nucleotides matching TRBD2. The germline CDR1 and CDR2 sequences are KGHSH and LQKENI. The CDR3 length is 15 residues. V was clipped by 6 bases and J by 5 bases; unmatched bases: 13.

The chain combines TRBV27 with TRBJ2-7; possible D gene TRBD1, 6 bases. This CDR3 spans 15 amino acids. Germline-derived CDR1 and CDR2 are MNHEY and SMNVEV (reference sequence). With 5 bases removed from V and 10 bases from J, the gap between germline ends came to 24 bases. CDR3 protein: CASSPRPGAAGRQYF. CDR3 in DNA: TGTGCCAGCAGTCCCCGCCCAGGGGCGGCGGGTCGACAGTACTTC.